This passage covers 26 T cell receptor beta chains from one sample sequenced in a study of blood T cell repertoires in COVID-19. Generated by immunoSEQ multiplex PCR, the TCRdb table keeps only in-frame clones and is missing some. Of 150,000 or so clones in the sample, about 80% were seen once. Sequencing was done on a sample of peripheral blood. All receptors derive from a woman in her sixties or seventies with acute or convalescent COVID-19.

This clone was seen just once. The chain is built from TRBV2 and TRBJ1-5; maybe TRBD1 (5 bases). With 7 bases removed from V and 3 bases from J, the gap between germline ends came to 10 bases. This CDR3 spans 13 amino acids. Germline V gene lookup returns CDR1 SNHLY and CDR2 FYNNEI. The chain's CDR3 is CASKAQDNQPQHF. The CDR3 DNA follows: TGTGCCAGCAAGGCACAGGACAATCAGCCCCAGCATTTT.

This chain connects TRBV4-3 to TRBJ1-6, with D perhaps TRBD1 (5 bases). The V gene's germline CDR1 is LGHNA and CDR2 YSLEER. This CDR3 region has 16 residues. V was pared by 0 bases and J by 9 bases, with 15 bases between. The CDR3 nucleotides are TGCGCCAGCAGCCAAGATCATACGTCGGGGGTTTCACCCCTCCACTTT. It specifies CASSQDHTSGVSPLHF.

DNA for the CDR3: TGTGCCAGCTCACCACCAGGAGTTCTCGCTGGGGCCAACGTCCTGACTTTC. Protein sequence: CASSPPGVLAGANVLTF. This chain links TRBV18 with TRBJ2-6; no reliable D call. Germline lookup yields CDR1 KGHSH and CDR2 LQKENI. The CDR3 consists of 17 residues. V was clipped by 0 bases and J by 2 bases, with 11 bases between them.

V gene TRBV5-1 combines with J gene TRBJ1-2; the D is unclear. CDR1 is SGHRS, CDR2 YFSETQ, per germline. Between the trimmed V and J ends, which lost 5 bases and 2 bases, there was a span of 10 bases. The CDR3 loop spans 13 amino acids. CDR3 region: CASREAVNYGYTF. DNA for the CDR3: TGCGCCAGCAGAGAGGCAGTAAACTATGGCTACACCTTC.

The gene calls are TRBV4-3 and TRBJ1-1; 8 positions agree with TRBD1. The germline V gene encodes CDR1 LGHNA and CDR2 YSLEER. The CDR3 length is 15 residues. V gave up 2 bases and J gave up 1 base; unmatched junction bases: 3. CDR3 residues: CASSQITGGNTEAFF. In nucleotides, the CDR3 is TGCGCCAGCAGCCAAATAACAGGGGGGAACACTGAAGCTTTCTTT.

This chain joins TRBV28 and TRBJ1-2; 8 bases match TRBD1. Per germline, CDR1 MDHEN and CDR2 SYDVKM. The CDR3 contains 16 residues. The junction had 8 bases not matched to a gene; V was cut back by 3 bases and J by 2 bases. CDR3 amino acids: CASSLAGGAENYGYTF. In DNA, the CDR3 is TGTGCCAGCAGTTTGGCAGGGGGCGCGGAAAACTATGGCTACACCTTC.

The V and J genes are TRBV18 and TRBJ1-4, with 7 bases identical to TRBD1. The CDR3 totals 15 residues. With V trimmed by 4 bases and J by 4 bases, 6 bases remained unmatched. The V gene's germline CDR1 is KGHSH and CDR2 LQKENI. CDR3 sequence (DNA): TGTGCCAGCTCACGGGGGACAGCGGATAATGAAAAACTGTTTTTT. It yields the protein CASSRGTADNEKLFF.

The genes are TRBV14 and TRBJ1-2; D unclear. Per germline, CDR1 SGHDN and CDR2 FVKESK. Trimming pared 0 bases from V and 4 bases from J, leaving 9 bases between. The CDR3 extends over 14 amino acids. CDR3: CASSQESGTYGYTF. Here the CDR3 DNA reads TGTGCCAGCAGCCAAGAAAGCGGTACCTATGGCTACACCTTC.

This chain joins TRBV27 and TRBJ2-5, with D maybe TRBD1 (5 bases). Trimming removed 2 bases at V and 2 bases at J, with 12 bases between. Per germline, CDR1 MNHEY and CDR2 SMNVEV (reference sequence). The CDR3 covers 15 residues. CDR3: CASSLRPTGQETQYF. The DNA for the CDR3 is TGTGCCAGCAGTTTACGGCCCACAGGTCAAGAGACCCAGTACTTC.

The gene calls are TRBV15 and TRBJ1-5; no clear D gene. The V and J ends lost 5 bases and 5 bases respectively, with 16 bases between them. CDR1 and CDR2 (germline): LNHNV, YYDKDF (reference sequence). CDR3 length equals 15 residues. CDR3 region: CATSESSPGYQPQHF. CDR3 bases: TGTGCCACCAGCGAAAGCAGTCCGGGGTATCAGCCCCAGCATTTT.

The rearrangement joins TRBV2 to TRBJ1-6; 7 bases are a match to TRBD1. The CDR3 contains 16 residues. The junction had 10 bases not matched to a gene; V was cut back by 4 bases and J by 7 bases. From germline, CDR1 is SNHLY and CDR2 FYNNEI. CDR3: CASSGSRQGRNSPLHF. The CDR3 DNA reads as TGTGCCAGCAGTGGCTCCCGACAGGGTCGGAATTCACCCCTCCACTTT.

The chain uses TRBV28 and TRBJ2-7, with TRBD1 matching 7 bases. Germline V gene data show CDR1 as MDHEN and CDR2 as SYDVKM. The V segment lost 3 bases and the J segment 3 bases; nucleotides outside the gene matches: 5. The CDR3 runs 14 residues. CDR3 bases: TGTGCCAGCAGTTTCCGGGACAGAAGCTACGAGCAGTACTTC. Translation: CASSFRDRSYEQYF.

A single count supports this clone. The rearrangement joins TRBV6-5 to TRBJ2-7, with D tentatively TRBD1 (6 bases). The V end lost 10 bases, the J end lost 3 bases, and 16 bases lay between the germline ends. Germline lookup yields CDR1 MNHEY and CDR2 SVGAGI. The CDR3 is made up of 13 amino acids. CDR3 loop: CATAEQGFYEQYF. The CDR3 DNA follows: TGTGCCACCGCGGAGCAGGGGTTCTACGAGCAGTACTTC.

The rearrangement joins TRBV5-1 to TRBJ2-1, with 7 nucleotides matching TRBD1. V lost 4 bases to trimming and J lost 1 base; unmatched junction nucleotides: 8. The CDR3 spans 16 residues. From germline, CDR1 is SGHRS and CDR2 YFSETQ. CDR3 sequence (DNA): TGCGCCAGCAGCCCGCCCACGACAGGGTCCTACAATGAGCAGTTCTTC. It yields the protein CASSPPTTGSYNEQFF. The entire variable domain, with the rest obtained from reference TRBV5-1 and TRBJ2-1, is as follows: KAGVTQTPRYLIKTRGQQVTLSCSPISGHRSVSWYQQTPGQGLQFLFEYFSETQRNKGNFPGRFSGRQFSNSRSEMNVSTLELGDSALYLCASSPPTTGSYNEQFFGPGTRLTVL.

There are a few counts of this clone. This sequence joins TRBV30 and TRBJ2-2; 7 bases fit TRBD1. Germline V CDR1 and CDR2: GTSNPN, SVGIG (reference sequence). V gave up 3 bases and J gave up 6 bases; unmatched junction bases: 10. The CDR3 extends over 15 amino acids. The CDR3 is CAWSGPYRGSGELFF. The DNA for the CDR3 is TGTGCCTGGAGCGGACCATACAGGGGCTCCGGGGAGCTGTTTTTT. The entire variable domain, with the rest obtained from reference TRBV30 and TRBJ2-2, is as follows: SQTIHQWPATLVQPVGSPLSLECTVEGTSNPNLYWYRQAAGRGLQLLFYSVGIGQISSEVPQNLSASRPQDRQFILSSKKLLLSDSGFYLCAWSGPYRGSGELFFGEGSRLTVL.

CDR3: CASSWSQDNEKLFF. In DNA form, the CDR3 reads TGTGCCAGCAGCTGGAGCCAAGATAATGAAAAACTGTTTTTT. The chain recombines TRBV11-2 with TRBJ1-4; unclear D gene. The germline CDR1 and CDR2 sequences are SGHAT and FQNNGV. The CDR3 is 14 amino acids. The ends were cut back, 4 bases at V and 4 bases at J, with 10 bases in the middle.

As regards this clone: The identical CDR3 is also encoded by other nucleotide sequences in the sample. The rearrangement links TRBV10-3 to TRBJ2-7; 7 positions match TRBD1. The CDR3 covers 14 residues. J gave up 2 bases and V 4 bases, and 5 bases lay outside the gene matches. The V gene's germline CDR1 is ENHRY and CDR2 SYGVKD. CDR3 residues: CAISGRDSTYEQYF. CDR3 DNA: TGTGCCATCAGTGGCCGGGACAGTACCTACGAGCAGTACTTC.

Turning to this clone: The sample holds other DNA sequences that translate to the same CDR3. The chain carries TRBV28 and TRBJ2-5; D is possibly TRBD1 (5 bases). V was shortened by 4 bases and J by 5 bases, with 11 bases between the two germline ends. Germline loops: CDR1 MDHEN, CDR2 SYDVKM. The length of the CDR3 is 13 residues. The CDR3 protein is CASSSRAGETQYF. The DNA for the CDR3 is TGTGCCAGCAGTTCTCGGGCAGGGGAGACCCAGTACTTC. The full variable domain, with the rest looked up from reference TRBV28 and TRBJ2-5, is DVKVTQSSRYLVKRTGEKVFLECVQDMDHENMFWYRQDPGLGLRLIYFSYDVKMKEKGDIPEGYSVSREKKERFSLILESASTNQTSMYLCASSSRAGETQYFGPGTRLLVL.

V usage is TRBV24-1 and J usage is TRBJ2-1, with D tentatively TRBD2 (6 bases). This CDR3 contains 15 residues. V lost 1 base and J lost 1, with 7 bases in between. The germline gives CDR1 KGHDR, CDR2 SFDVKD. CDR3 amino acids: CATSDFGGSYNEQFF. The DNA for the CDR3 is TGTGCCACCAGTGATTTTGGGGGGTCCTACAATGAGCAGTTCTTC.

This clone was detected a few times. The chain joins TRBV19 to TRBJ1-2, with a possible D match to TRBD1 (6 bases). The CDR3 has 13 residues. Per the germline V gene, CDR1 is LNHDA and CDR2 is SQIVND (reference sequence). The V and J ends lost 5 bases and 4 bases respectively, with 11 bases between them. CDR3 nucleotides: TGTGCCAGTAGTTCCAGGGGTTTCTATGGCTACACCTTC. Translating it yields CASSSRGFYGYTF.

J is TRBJ1-1 and V is TRBV4-1; D possibly corresponds to TRBD1 (5 bases). Between the trimmed V and J ends, which lost 4 bases and 5 bases, there was a span of 20 bases. This CDR3 is built from 16 residues. Germline V gives CDR1 MGHRA, CDR2 YSYEKL. CDR3 nucleotide sequence: TGCGCCAGCAGCCCGTTACTTCAGGGAGGTGGGACTGAAGCTTTCTTT. It is translated as CASSPLLQGGGTEAFF.

The CDR3 nucleotides are TGTGCCAGCAGCCAACGAGGGAGGGCATACGAGCAGTACTTC. Translated: CASSQRGRAYEQYF. V and J are TRBV3-1 (or the pseudogene TRBV3-2) and TRBJ2-7, with 7 bases matching TRBD2. The junction had 5 bases not matched to a gene; V was cut back by 2 bases and J by 4 bases. CDR1 LGHDT and CDR2 YNNKEL come from the germline V gene (reference sequence). This CDR3 spans 14 amino acids.

The CDR3 loop is CASSVGASSTNEKLFF. The CDR3 region has the DNA TGTGCCAGCAGCGTGGGAGCATCTTCAACTAATGAAAAACTGTTTTTT. This chain joins TRBV27 and TRBJ1-4; D not certain. Trimming removed 6 bases from V and 0 bases from J, with 14 bases in between. The CDR3 totals 16 residues. Germline V gene sequence: CDR1 MNHEY, CDR2 SMNVEV (reference sequence). The full variable domain, rest sourced from reference TRBV27 and TRBJ1-4, is EAQVTQNPRYLITVTGKKLTVTCSQNMNHEYMSWYRQDPGLGLRQIYYSMNVEVTDKGDVPEGYKVSRKEKRNFPLILESPSPNQTSLYFCASSVGASSTNEKLFFGSGTQLSVL.

The genes are TRBV27 and TRBJ1-4; TRBD1 agrees at 7 bases. In germline, CDR1 is MNHEY, CDR2 SMNVEV (reference sequence). This CDR3 spans 13 amino acids. The trim removed 6 bases at V and 2 bases at J, leaving 0 bases unmatched. The DNA of the CDR3 is TGTGCCAGCAGGACAGGGACTAATGAAAAACTGTTTTTT. This codes for CASRTGTNEKLFF.

V usage is TRBV30 and J usage is TRBJ1-3; TRBD1 might be the D (5 bases). V was cut by 0 bases and J by 0 bases, with 18 bases left in between. The CDR3 contains 18 residues. In germline, CDR1 is GTSNPN, CDR2 SVGIG (reference sequence). CDR3 residues: CAWSVITGTHNSGNTIYF. CDR3 coding DNA: TGTGCCTGGAGTGTAATAACAGGAACGCACAACTCTGGAAACACCATATATTTT.

The rearrangement uses TRBV11-2 and TRBJ1-3; TRBD1 matches at 9 bases. The CDR3 is 15 residues long. The V gene's germline CDR1 is SGHAT and CDR2 FQNNGV. Trimming removed 1 base from V and 4 bases from J; junction bases left unmatched: 2. CDR3 residues: CASSLGQGGGNTIYF. The CDR3 coding sequence is TGTGCCAGCAGCTTAGGACAGGGGGGCGGAAACACCATATATTTT.